These 10 T cell receptor beta chains were all obtained from the same sample, sequenced in a study of response to subunit inactivated influenza vaccine. TCRdb reprocessed the RT-PCR reads with MiXCR, giving one entry per CDR3 protein. The sample consists of approximately 570,000 distinct CDR3 sequences, approximately 7.7% of them appearing once. Source: PBMCs from blood, taken about 23 months after vaccination. The receptor source for this set is a man between 50 and 75 years old who received an inactivated influenza vaccine.

This clonotype was seen at least ten times. The chain employs TRBV7-9 and TRBJ2-1; 10 positions agree with TRBD2. The CDR3 covers 14 residues. Germline values: CDR1 SEHNR, CDR2 FQNEAQ (reference sequence). Trimming at V came to 2 bases and at J to 6 bases, leaving 1 base not matched to a gene. This CDR3 reads CASSLTSGINEQFF. In DNA form, the CDR3 reads TGTGCCAGCAGCTTAACTAGCGGGATCAATGAGCAGTTCTTC.

As for this clonotype: A read error may explain this, as a much larger clone is one base away. The rearrangement uses TRBV3-1 and TRBJ2-2; 8 bases match TRBD1. Germline CDR1 is LGHDT and CDR2 is YNNKEL (reference sequence). The CDR3 loop spans 15 amino acids. CDR3 bases: TGTGCCATCAGCCCCCGGGGACAGGCGAACGGGGAGCTGTTTTTT. Encoded protein: CAISPRGQANGELFF.

The rearrangement uses TRBV28 and TRBJ2-3; D is unresolved. CDR1 and CDR2 (germline): MDHEN, SYDVKM. V lost 8 bases to trimming and J lost 6 bases, with 18 bases between them. CDR3 length: 14 amino acids. As DNA, the CDR3 is TGTGCCAGCGGCGAGGTACTATACCGGGATACGCAGTATTTT. Translation gives CASGEVLYRDTQYF.

The chain is built from TRBV18 and TRBJ2-6; 8 bases are shared with TRBD1. Looked up from germline, CDR1 is KGHSH and CDR2 is LQKENI. V gave up 5 bases and J gave up 0 bases; unmatched junction bases: 15. There are 20 residues in the CDR3. The CDR3 nucleotides are TGTGCCAGCTCATCCCTAGACCTCGGGACAGGTCTCTCTGGGGCCAACGTCCTGACTTTC. This encodes CASSSLDLGTGLSGANVLTF.

This clonotype occurred many times. This chain joins TRBV20-1 and TRBJ2-1, with TRBD1 as a possible D gene (6 bases). Germline V CDR1 and CDR2: DFQATT, SNEGSKA (reference sequence). The CDR3 sequence is 13 residues long. Trimming shortened V by 5 bases and J by 6 bases, and 14 bases separated the two germline ends. CDR3 in DNA: TGCAGTGCTGCCCAGGGGAATGGCAATGAGCAGTTCTTC. As protein: CSAAQGNGNEQFF.

This clonotype was detected a few times. This chain joins TRBV12-3 or TRBV12-4 and TRBJ2-3, with TRBD1 matching 9 bases. This CDR3 comprises 15 residues. The J segment lost 2 bases and the V segment lost 6 bases, leaving 6 bases of the junction unmatched. In nucleotides, the CDR3 is TGTGCCAGCAGCGCCGGGACAGGGCTCACAGATACGCAGTATTTT. Protein: CASSAGTGLTDTQYF.

The CDR3, as DNA: TGTGCCAGCAGCCAAAAGTGGGGACAGGGGGCCGGTTCACCCCTCCACTTT. This codes for CASSQKWGQGAGSPLHF. The chain couples TRBV4-2 to TRBJ1-6, with 12 nucleotides matching TRBD1. This CDR3 has 17 residues. Germline assignment: CDR1 LGHNA and CDR2 YNFKEQ. The trim removed 2 bases at V and 9 bases at J, leaving 8 bases unmatched.

This clonotype was observed a handful of times. The chain employs TRBV20-1 and TRBJ2-7, with D possibly being TRBD1 (6 bases). The CDR3 extends over 14 amino acids. The V gene's germline CDR1 is DFQATT and CDR2 SNEGSKA (reference sequence). V shed 3 bases and J shed 2 bases, with 14 bases lying between them. Written as DNA, the CDR3 is TGCAGTGCTAGGAACGTCAGGGGAGCCTACGAGCAGTACTTC. This translates into CSARNVRGAYEQYF.

The J gene is TRBJ1-6, the V gene TRBV10-3, with unresolved D. Germline CDR1 ENHRY, CDR2 SYGVKD. The V end lost 6 bases, the J end lost 5 bases, and 11 bases lay between the germline ends. The CDR3 length is 14 residues. Here the CDR3 reads CAIRPDGNNSPLHF. As DNA, the CDR3 is TGTGCCATCAGACCCGACGGCAATAATTCACCCCTCCACTTT.

This clonotype was found a few times. V is TRBV4-3 and J is TRBJ1-3; the D is unclear. Germline CDR1 LGHNA, CDR2 YSLEER. The V end was cut by 0 bases, the J end by 4 bases, with 16 bases between. The CDR3 sequence is 17 residues long. CDR3: CASSQDSYGIAGNTIYF. The CDR3 nucleotides read TGCGCCAGCAGCCAAGATTCCTACGGGATTGCCGGAAACACCATATATTTT.